This T cell receptor beta chain was identified in a study of metastatic and nonmetastatic thyroid tumors. The CDR3 has 15 amino acids. Germline V lookup: CDR1 SGHTA, CDR2 FQGNSA. V dropped 3 bases and J dropped 2 bases, with 12 bases sitting between them. Thyroid surgery took place with no prior treatment in any patient. Using MiXCR, TCRdb re-called clones from the PCR reads. Here the sample spans over 15,000 clones, approximately 12% being singletons. This clone was seen repeatedly, ten times or more. Sequenced sample: tumor tissue. This clonotype was sampled from a female donor with papillary thyroid cancer or a benign thyroid nodule (not recorded which). Some clones in this sample may be carry-over from other donors' samples. The J gene is TRBJ2-3, the V gene TRBV7-2; TRBD2 is a possible D gene (6 bases). CDR3 sequence (DNA): TGTGCCAGCAGCTTTGGACGGGGACTCACAGATACGCAGTATTTT. Its translation is CASSFGRGLTDTQYF.